Detailed here is one T cell receptor beta chain. Its antigen is not identified. The sample is drawn from a study of CD8+ T cells in alopecia areata. General study results and limits: Scalp lesions, especially in alopecia totalis/universalis, had higher clonality than normal scalp.

cDNA reverse transcribed from extracted RNA served as the sequencing template. Assay used: immunoSEQ multiplex PCR; TCRdb lists only in-frame clones, some missing. The sample lists about 220,000 clones, under 75% occurring once. Sample treatment: oral pan-JAK inhibitor, 5-10 mg twice daily. Individuals with alopecia areata gave both lesional scalp punch biopsies and peripheral blood for collection. The V gene lost 4 bases and the J gene lost 8 bases, with 11 bases spanning the gap. Germline CDR1 and CDR2: SGHTA and FQGNSA. The CDR3 loop spans 12 amino acids. The sample consisted of CD4+ T cells sorted from blood, taken at week 4, from a patient treated with tofacitinib. The chain uses TRBV7-2 and TRBJ1-2; D gene uncertain. This sequence was found in a human donor with alopecia areata. The CDR3, as DNA: TGTGCCAGCAGCTCCGCCTCCTGGGGCTACACCTTC. It encodes CASSSASWGYTF.